This T cell receptor (beta chain) came from a study of cytomegalovirus exposure and HLA in healthy donors (dated by TCRdb to between 2016 and 2019). Regarding the complete study: In an earlier analysis of approximately 640 of the donors, approximately 300 Gb of sequence data and 120 million or so unique TCR beta sequences from roughly 200 million T cells were reported. An early release covering about 600 HLA-typed donors comprised roughly 300 gigabases of sequencing data and tens of millions of unique TCR sequences. The genetic ancestry cluster associated with self-reported Caucasian donors included roughly 84% of the roughly 400 genotyped donors. The aim of the study was to test whether cataloging public T cell receptors could identify signatures of past pathogen exposure. The study profiled the T cell repertoires of fewer than 850 subjects by immunosequencing and related them to cytomegalovirus serostatus. A separate validation cohort of 100 to 150 different subjects was used in addition to the approximately 700-subject first cohort. To predict cytomegalovirus infection status, the study brought together high-throughput TCR immunosequencing, statistical association of individual TCRs with disease status, and machine learning. A later analysis re-examined previously published TCR beta repertoires from over 500 donors and added high-resolution HLA genotyping to investigate patterns of TCR occurrence. In the later analysis, no new phenotypic data were used to find candidate immune exposures; instead, reliance was placed on TCR beta sequences and their occurrence across donors. In an earlier analysis of roughly 600 of the donors, high-throughput TCR beta sequencing was used to judge whether each TCR beta V gene segment behaved as functional or pseudogenic. Donor age, sex, ethnicity and CMV serostatus were compiled together with the repertoire data. A later genetic analysis took genome-wide SNP genotypes for about 65% of the roughly 670 donors and used that subset as a discovery cohort. Every discovery cohort repertoire had been produced on one sequencing platform. Class I and class II HLA loci were covered by the typing at four-digit resolution. The number of typed donors differed by locus: roughly 620-630 for A, B, C, DRB1 and DQB1; approximately 520 for DQA1; 606 for DPA1; and about 450 for DPB1. About 5 DR-DQ haplotypes were handled as single units for association and clustering, since linkage in the cohort was strong. Across approximately 400 genotyped donors of the cohort, an average of approximately 240,000 unique TCR beta nucleotide sequences per donor were sequenced, and roughly a sixth of those sequences were non-productive. The full study reports these points: When HLA alleles, especially DR and DQ, strongly co-occurred, attributing TCR associations to individual alleles was difficult. The classifier was reported to diagnose cytomegalovirus status with high specificity and sensitivity in both the original cohort and the validation cohort. According to a later analysis, most CMV-associated TCR beta chains appeared to be HLA-restricted, and the HLA associations seemed to be driven largely by CMV exposure. In a later analysis, several top co-occurrence clusters were reported to appear linked to parvovirus B19, influenza, CMV and Epstein-Barr virus. In a later genetic analysis, a missense DCLRE1C variant was associated with V-gene and J-gene trimming of TCR beta chains, and the association was replicated in an independent cohort. The study gave a list of 150 to 200 TCR beta chains associated with cytomegalovirus. For the cohort, immune exposure information was limited to CMV serostatus. Broadly in line with IMGT annotations, most TCR beta V segments showed up in productive rearrangements about 87% or about 30% of the time in an earlier analysis of about 500 of the donors. In a later analysis, about 17,000 TCR beta sequences were associated with specific HLA alleles at a false discovery rate of 0.05. Sequencing depth was assumed to be roughly uniform across donors in the presence/absence analyses, though that assumption may not hold. A later analysis found that TCR association rates varied across HLA loci, with DRB1 alleles showing the most associated TCRs and HLA-C alleles the fewest. It was suggested by the authors that the approach could potentially be generalized to other disease states and immunological phenotypes. The 87-base-pair reads could not distinguish some IMGT-functional V segments, including TRBV6-2 and TRBV6-3, so those segments were excluded. In a later analysis, HLA-associated TCR beta chains were found to be more clonally expanded and to have lower generation probabilities than equally common non-associated chains. Linkage disequilibrium might explain the correlated functional status among segregating V segments, but an unknown experimental factor could not be excluded. In this cohort, only TCR beta chains were sequenced, and detectable features were limited by the absence of alpha or paired-chain data. A further reported finding was that TCR beta sequences accurately predicted the HLA-A and HLA-B alleles for most subjects in the first cohort. Because counts were too low, seventeen rarely observed V segments, including chromosome 9 orphons, were left out of the earlier analysis of roughly 600 of the donors. A few of the identified cytomegalovirus-associated TCR beta chains were confirmed in vitro to be specific for cytomegalovirus antigens. A later genetic analysis reported fewer N-insertions in productive TCRs among donors in an Asian-associated ancestry cluster than the roughly 700-donor mean. Most TCR sequences were seen in very few donors, while some public TCRs were found in many individuals. Because some donors lacked HLA typing at each locus, the association tests relied only on the typed subset. A group of highly shared sequence variants was considered likely to be a technical artifact of the sequencing pipeline.

From V the trimming removes 3 bases and from J it removes 5 bases, while the gene matches leave 6 bases of the junction unaccounted for. Including cysteine and phenylalanine, the CDR3 has 15 amino acids. Here the CDR3 DNA is all that survives: 45 bases in frame from base 1. Taken from the germline V gene, the CDR1 and CDR2 loops are MNHNS and SASEGT. The library was made by the immunoSEQ multiplex PCR assay. For the multiplex PCR, a mixture combining 60 forward primers for TCR Vbeta segments and 13 reverse primers for TCR Jbeta segments was used. A multiplex PCR assay on genomic DNA amplified the CDR3 region of rearranged TCR beta genes. The Illumina HiSeq System was used to sequence the amplified TCR beta libraries as 87-base-pair reads. As for the original processing: In a later analysis, tens of millions of unique TCR beta chains were counted across the approximately 670 repertoires, and around 11 million of these chains were shared by at least two donors. Raw reads were error-corrected and collapsed into unique sequences with a nearest-neighbor algorithm that merged closely related sequences to remove PCR and sequencing errors. CDR3 sequences were aligned to IMGT reference sequences to assign V, D and J gene segments. Each retained sequence needed at least a six-nucleotide match to both a V gene segment and a J gene segment. Rearrangements were called productive when the CDR3 lacked stop codons and stayed in frame with V and J; all others were non-productive. CDR3 was defined by IMGT convention, running from the second conserved V-encoded cysteine to the conserved J-encoded phenylalanine. In an earlier analysis of around 600 of the donors, sequences lacking an unambiguous match to a single V gene segment were excluded. An earlier analysis of around 600 of the donors classified V segments as functional when productive rearrangements were above 56.7% and as segregating when the standard deviation between donors was above 5%. A statistical classification framework was built to diagnose cytomegalovirus status from the catalog of TCR beta chain sequences. V and J gene assignment, in a later analysis, came from comparing TCR nucleotide sequences with IMGT/GENE-DB human TR gene sequences. In a later analysis, CDR3 sequences and most-parsimonious VDJ recombination scenarios were assigned using the TCRdist pipeline. A later analysis defined each TCR beta chain by its CDR3 amino acid sequence plus V-gene family, and excluded reads lacking a unique V-gene family. In a later analysis, 550 to 650 highly shared, low-generation-probability nucleotide sequences were removed to address suspected cross-contamination and a sequencing artifact. For each public chain, a later analysis derived a clonal expansion index from normalized ranks of inferred template counts within each repertoire. In a later analysis, generation probabilities were computed with a VDJ recombination model fitted to out-of-frame rearrangements, and the resulting probabilities were checked against IGoR. A later analysis scored TCR-TCR, TCR-HLA and TCR-CMV co-occurrence with hypergeometric tests, applying a repertoire-size bias correction to TCR pairs. False discovery rates were estimated in a later analysis by permuting HLA or CMV assignments 20 times. In a later analysis, co-occurring TCRs were grouped using DBSCAN, and TCRdist sequence similarity was added for clustering within HLA-allele-positive subsets. Co-occurrence clustering excluded repertoires with fewer than 30,000 or more than 120,000 public chains, plus five with anomalous nucleotide sharing. The table comes from immuneACCESS by way of TCRdb, which keeps in-frame sequences with V and J called. Part of the clones is missing from these tables; in studies checked, under half for an unresolved V gene and the rest for unknown reasons. The V and J calls and the clone size are those of that table, but D and trimming were determined from the DNA. The sample table shows more than 95,000 clones, and 17% are seen once. The top ten hold approximately 2.9% of the sample.

In regard to this clone: It has no known antigen specificity. Within one base of it there is no much larger clone, and no base qualities were kept.

In total, approximately 700 healthy bone marrow donors made up the cohort. At the time of sampling, every cohort member was nominally healthy, though immune exposures that went unrecorded were likely present. The donor was CMV seropositive and belonged to the group of 250 to 300 seropositive cohort members. A peripheral blood sample was collected from each donor, and TCR beta sequencing was performed on peripheral blood mononuclear cells. Genomic DNA extraction from the blood cell samples was performed with the Qiagen DNeasy Blood Extraction Kit. This sequence was found in a female donor in good health and CMV-seropositive. Rearrangement joined TRBV6-1 to TRBJ1-1, and 10 junction bases match TRBD1. The sample comprised PBMCs. The CDR3 corresponds to CASSDRDRGYTEAFF. The sequence in DNA is TGTGCCAGCAGTGACCGGGACAGGGGATATACTGAAGCTTTCTTT.